Presented here are 5 T cell receptor beta chains from one specimen sequenced in a study of molecular identifiers for immune sequencing clone quantification (dated by TCRdb to the late 2010s). To prepare the library, PCR was applied. Reads for this sample came from a NextSeq 500. TCRdb reprocessed the public reads (quality trimming at Q25 with fastp, clone calling with MiXCR) and kept in-frame beta chains. Here each entry gathers all rows of one CDR3 protein and keeps the most common genes and DNA. In this sample the table shows around 470,000 distinct CDR3 sequences, roughly 24% of which occur a single time. The top ten clonotypes cover about 0.75% of the sample. Sequencing was carried out using naive CD8+ T cells from blood, with Jurkat cell RNA spiked in. This specimen's cell subset or site label, interpreted: FACS-sorted CD8+CD4-CCR7+CD45RA+ naive T cells. These receptors were collected from a human donor in good health. Some libraries in this study had Jurkat cell RNA spiked in.

This clonotype was recorded many times. The chain joins TRBV4-1 to TRBJ2-7, with D tentatively TRBD1 (6 bases). Germline-derived CDR1 and CDR2 are MGHRA and YSYEKL. This CDR3 has 14 amino acids. Trimming removed 1 base from V and 1 base from J, with 8 bases in between. DNA of the CDR3: TGCGCCAGCAGCCAAGGGCAGGGGTCCTACGAGCAGTACTTC. Protein sequence: CASSQGQGSYEQYF.

The rearrangement uses TRBV10-3 and TRBJ2-7, with 8 bases lining up with TRBD2. The V gene end was trimmed by 2 bases and the J gene end by 4 bases; junction bases not matched to a gene: 4. CDR3 length equals 14 residues. The germline CDR1 and CDR2 sequences are ENHRY and SYGVKD. The CDR3 DNA reads TGTGCCATCAGTGAGGGGTCGGGAGGGTACGAGCAGTACTTC. This translates into CAISEGSGGYEQYF.

The rearrangement joins TRBV9 to TRBJ2-5; D might be TRBD1 or TRBD2, each matching 5 bases. The CDR3 sequence is 13 residues long. CDR1 SGDLS and CDR2 YYNGEE come from the germline V gene. V was clipped by 1 base and J by 5 bases, with 9 bases between them. CDR3 residues: CASSVMGEETQYF. The CDR3 DNA is TGTGCCAGCAGCGTAATGGGGGAGGAGACCCAGTACTTC.

In DNA form, the CDR3 reads TGTGCCAGCAACTTGAGGGAGGCGGGGAGCTCCTACAATGAGCAGTTCTTC. It is translated as CASNLREAGSSYNEQFF. V gene TRBV7-6 combines with J gene TRBJ2-1, with a possible D match to TRBD2 (6 bases). This CDR3 has 17 amino acids. V was trimmed by 7 bases and J by 0 bases, leaving 19 bases between them. Per germline, CDR1 SGHVS and CDR2 FNYEAQ.

This chain connects TRBV7-8 to TRBJ2-2; D tentatively reads TRBD1 or TRBD2 (6 bases each). The length of the CDR3 is 13 residues. Germline CDR1 SGHVS, CDR2 FQNEAQ. Trimming left V 11 bases short and J 1 base short, with 11 bases between. The CDR3 bases are TGTGCCGAGGGGGGAGGGAACACCGGGGAGCTGTTTTTT. It translates to CAEGGGNTGELFF.